Each of the 15 T cell receptor beta chains below was sequenced from the same sample in a study of T-cell memory formation after mild COVID-19. MiXCR, applied by TCRdb to the 5' RACE reads, yields one record per CDR3 protein. The sample records a few hundred thousand distinct CDR3 sequences, roughly 20% being singletons. Input material: PBMCs or a T cell subset sorted from them (not recorded which). These receptors originate from a man aged 18-30 years who had mild COVID-19 (a few samples of this study predate the infection). Cell type and time point are not known.

The chain employs TRBV7-9 and TRBJ2-1, with 10 positions matching TRBD1. The germline gives CDR1 SEHNR, CDR2 FQNEAQ (reference sequence). V was clipped by 5 bases and J by 0 bases; unmatched bases: 7. CDR3 length: 17 amino acids. The CDR3 DNA is TGTGCCAGCAGCCCTGACAGGGGGCTCGACTCCTACAATGAGCAGTTCTTC. This sequence encodes CASSPDRGLDSYNEQFF.

J is TRBJ2-1 and V is TRBV28, with D perhaps given as TRBD1 or TRBD2 (7 bases each). This CDR3 has 15 amino acids. V was pared by 0 bases and J by 5 bases, with 11 bases between. Germline V gene lookup returns CDR1 MDHEN and CDR2 SYDVKM. In nucleotides, the CDR3 is TGTGCCAGCAGTTTATGGACAGGGAGGGACAATGAGCAGTTCTTC. Translating gives CASSLWTGRDNEQFF.

J is TRBJ2-1 and V is TRBV12-3 or TRBV12-4; the D gene is possibly TRBD1 (5 bases). There are 15 residues in the CDR3. Trimming shortened V by 4 bases and J by 4 bases, and 14 bases separated the two germline ends. CDR3 sequence (DNA): TGTGCCAGCAGTTCACGCATGGGGCAGTACAATGAGCAGTTCTTC. Amino acids: CASSSRMGQYNEQFF.

This clonotype was seen a handful of times. V usage is TRBV27 and J usage is TRBJ1-2; 10 nucleotides align to TRBD1. This CDR3 spans 15 amino acids. Looked up from germline, CDR1 is MNHEY and CDR2 is SMNVEV (reference sequence). V lost 8 bases to trimming and J lost 5 bases; unmatched junction nucleotides: 11. DNA for the CDR3: TGTGCCAGCGGGCGGATTGGGGACAGGGGTTATGGCTACACCTTC. Its protein is CASGRIGDRGYGYTF.

This clonotype was seen ten or more times. V is TRBV7-2 and J is TRBJ1-6; possibly TRBD1 for D (5 bases). V was shortened by 11 bases and J by 8 bases, with 13 bases between the two germline ends. The V gene's germline CDR1 is SGHTA and CDR2 FQGNSA. The CDR3 length is 12 residues. The CDR3 DNA is TGTGCCGTAGGGGCACAGTATTCACCCCTCCACTTT. This encodes CAVGAQYSPLHF.

This clonotype was seen more than once but under ten times. The chain has TRBV7-2 and TRBJ2-3, with TRBD2 matching over 15 bases. The V gene end was trimmed by 5 bases and the J gene end by 4 bases; junction bases not matched to a gene: 4. The V gene's germline CDR1 is SGHTA and CDR2 FQGNSA. The CDR3 sequence is 16 residues long. The CDR3 DNA reads TGTGCCAGCAGCCTCGGGACTAGCGGGGGGTCAGATACGCAGTATTTT. This gives the protein CASSLGTSGGSDTQYF.

The J gene is TRBJ1-3, the V gene TRBV4-3, with TRBD1 as a possible D gene (5 bases). The CDR3 extends over 17 amino acids. Germline loops: CDR1 LGHNA, CDR2 YSLEER. V was trimmed by 0 bases and J by 0 bases, leaving 12 bases between them. As DNA, the CDR3 is TGCGCCAGCAGCCAAGATGGGTTCGGGGGCTCTGGAAACACCATATATTTT. As protein: CASSQDGFGGSGNTIYF.

This clonotype has a handful of counts. J is TRBJ2-5 and V is TRBV12-3 or TRBV12-4, with 8 bases aligning to TRBD2. The CDR3 length is 19 residues. The trim removed 4 bases at V and 3 bases at J, leaving 19 bases unmatched. CDR3 bases: TGTGCCAGCAGTTCCCCCCCGACGGCGGGGGGCCCTCTAGAAGAGACCCAGTACTTC. Translated: CASSSPPTAGGPLEETQYF.

The chain links TRBV29-1 to TRBJ1-2; no reliable D call. The germline V gene has CDR1 SQVTM and CDR2 ANQGSEA. V was trimmed by 5 bases and J by 10 bases, leaving 14 bases between them. CDR3 length: 11 residues. The chain's CDR3 is CSVYRSPFYTF. CDR3 in DNA: TGCAGCGTTTACCGGAGCCCCTTCTACACCTTC.

This clonotype was recorded once. The chain uses TRBV7-9 and TRBJ2-1, with unresolved D. The germline CDR1 and CDR2 sequences are SEHNR and FQNEAQ (reference sequence). This CDR3 has 14 residues. V dropped 4 bases and J dropped 11 bases, with 18 bases sitting between them. The DNA for the CDR3 is TGTGCCAGCAGCTCTGGTCCGGGCAAGTGGCAGCAGTTCTTC. Translation gives CASSSGPGKWQQFF.

The V and J genes are TRBV4-3 and TRBJ1-2; no firm D call. This CDR3 spans 13 amino acids. Germline V lookup: CDR1 LGHNA, CDR2 YSLEER. Trimming removed 1 base from V and 8 bases from J, with 11 bases in between. The CDR3 is CASSQVMGFGYTF. CDR3 nucleotides: TGCGCCAGCAGCCAAGTAATGGGGTTCGGCTACACCTTC.

This chain uses TRBV7-9 with TRBJ2-6; D gene unclear. The V gene lost 5 bases and the J gene lost 0 bases, with 8 bases spanning the gap. Germline CDR1 reads SEHNR; CDR2 reads FQNEAQ (reference sequence). The CDR3 runs 15 residues. The chain's CDR3 is CASSLTASGANVLTF. DNA of the CDR3: TGTGCCAGCAGCCTAACAGCCTCTGGGGCCAACGTCCTGACTTTC.

This clonotype was detected only a few times. The rearrangement links TRBV6-1 to TRBJ2-7; tentative D call: TRBD1 (6 bases). The V gene's germline CDR1 is MNHNS and CDR2 SASEGT. The CDR3 length is 15 residues. The V gene lost 2 bases and the J gene lost 4 bases, with 15 bases spanning the gap. For the CDR3, the DNA is TGTGCCAGCAGTGAACCTCGGCCCAGGGGTTACGAGCAGTACTTC. It yields the protein CASSEPRPRGYEQYF.

This clonotype was observed many times. This chain connects TRBV29-1 to TRBJ1-1; tentative D call: TRBD1 (6 bases). V was pared by 6 bases and J by 0 bases, with 11 bases between. The CDR3 runs to 13 residues. Germline loops: CDR1 SQVTM, CDR2 ANQGSEA. This CDR3 reads CSVQGQLNTEAFF. CDR3 bases: TGCAGCGTCCAAGGACAGTTGAACACTGAAGCTTTCTTT.

V gene TRBV11-2 combines with J gene TRBJ1-2, with D unresolved. The CDR3 is made up of 15 amino acids. V lost 3 bases and J lost 3, with 14 bases in between. Germline-derived CDR1 and CDR2 are SGHAT and FQNNGV. Here the CDR3 reads CASSFGGPEDYGYTF. In DNA, the CDR3 is TGTGCCAGCAGCTTCGGCGGCCCCGAGGACTATGGCTACACCTTC.